The 19 T cell receptor beta chains presented below share a single source sample, sequenced in a study of T cell repertoires in cytomegalovirus infection (dated by TCRdb to between 2019 and 2020). No antigen is known for these receptors. This specimen's treatment or condition label, interpreted: in vitro stimulation with specific CMV peptide epitopes to enrich CMV-specific T cells. Sequencer: Illumina HiSeq 1500. TCRdb took the public reads, trimmed them with fastp at Q25, ran MiXCR for clone calling and kept in-frame beta chains. Merged by CDR3 protein, the rows form single entries marked with the most common genes and DNA. The sample yields roughly 350,000 distinct CDR3 sequences; about 32% were counted once. The top ten hold about 13% of the sample. The source material was cultured PBMCs, sampled from culture after CMV antigen stimulation. All receptors come from a human donor in good health (CMV status not recorded). Some clones in this sample may be carry-over from other donors' samples.

This clonotype was counted many times. At one end, the junction sequence differs from germline, possibly due to a read error. The J gene is TRBJ2-3, the V gene TRBV7-8, with D tentatively TRBD2 (5 bases). The CDR3 runs to 14 residues. Germline V gives CDR1 SGHVS, CDR2 FQNEAQ. The CDR3 region is CASSLGETTYTQYF. CDR3 coding DNA: TGTGCCAGCAGCTTAGGGGAGACCACATATACGCAGTATTTT. The entire variable domain, with the rest obtained from reference TRBV7-8 and TRBJ2-3, is as follows: GAGVSQSPRYKVAKRGQDVALRCDPISGHVSLFWYQQALGQGPEFLTYFQNEAQLDKSGLPSDRFFAERPEGSVSTLKIQRTQQEDSAVYLCASSLGETTYTQYFGPGTRLTVL.

This sequence joins TRBV20-1 and TRBJ1-1, with D unclear. This CDR3 region has 16 residues. Germline lookup yields CDR1 DFQATT and CDR2 SNEGSKA (reference sequence). V was trimmed by 0 bases and J by 2 bases, leaving 16 bases between them. In DNA form, the CDR3 reads TGCAGTGCTAGAGATCCAAGGACCTCGTTCAACACTGAAGCTTTCTTT. This sequence encodes CSARDPRTSFNTEAFF.

The CDR3 DNA reads as TGTGCCACCAGCAGGGCGAACACTGAAGCTTTCTTT. Translated: CATSRANTEAFF. The J gene is TRBJ1-1, the V gene TRBV15; no clear D. The germline V gene has CDR1 LNHNV and CDR2 YYDKDF (reference sequence). The V gene lost 3 bases and the J gene lost 1 base, with 3 bases spanning the gap. The length of the CDR3 is 12 residues.

The chain uses TRBV19 and TRBJ2-1, with 11 bases aligning to TRBD1. Per germline, CDR1 LNHDA and CDR2 SQIVND (reference sequence). The CDR3 runs to 13 residues. The ends lost 7 bases at V and 5 bases at J; junction bases unmatched: 1. CDR3 residues: CASMGQGDNEQFF. The CDR3 DNA is TGTGCCAGTATGGGACAGGGGGACAATGAGCAGTTCTTC.

A few counts support this clonotype. This chain uses TRBV4-3 with TRBJ2-4, with D possibly TRBD2 on 5 matching bases. The CDR3 runs 17 residues. Germline CDR1 reads LGHNA; CDR2 reads YSLEER. Trimming cost V 0 bases and J 2 bases, with 14 bases left between them. The CDR3 protein is CASSQEIGGWSKNIQYF. CDR3 nucleotides: TGCGCCAGCAGCCAAGAGATTGGCGGGTGGTCCAAAAACATTCAGTACTTC.

This clonotype was seen ten or more times. The rearrangement uses TRBV7-2 and TRBJ2-3; 8 positions agree with TRBD2. Germline values: CDR1 SGHTA, CDR2 FQGNSA. V shed 5 bases, J shed 0 bases, and the junction held 16 bases outside the gene matches. This CDR3 has 19 amino acids. The CDR3 reads CASSPRRTSLASSTDTQYF. Written as DNA, the CDR3 is TGTGCCAGCAGCCCTAGACGGACTAGCCTAGCTTCAAGCACAGATACGCAGTATTTT.

This clonotype came up a few times. V gene TRBV28 combines with J gene TRBJ1-2; 10 nucleotides agree with TRBD1. Germline CDR1 reads MDHEN; CDR2 reads SYDVKM. V lost 6 bases to trimming and J lost 5 bases; unmatched junction nucleotides: 3. CDR3 length: 13 amino acids. CDR3 sequence reads: CASRPGQGYGYTF. CDR3 DNA sequence: TGTGCCAGCAGGCCGGGACAGGGGTATGGCTACACCTTC.

In this sample, this clonotype turned up a few times. The chain joins TRBV5-4 to TRBJ1-2; the D is unclear. Trimming shortened V by 3 bases and J by 2 bases, and 11 bases separated the two germline ends. Germline CDR1 is SGHNT and CDR2 is YYREEE (reference sequence). This CDR3 region has 14 residues. CDR3 loop: CASSSKVGNYGYTF. CDR3 nucleotide sequence: TGTGCCAGCAGCTCTAAAGTAGGGAACTATGGCTACACCTTC.

This chain uses TRBV6-8 with TRBJ1-1; no firm D call. Looked up from germline, CDR1 is MNHGY and CDR2 is SAAAGT. V was trimmed by 2 bases and J by 0 bases, leaving 16 bases between them. The CDR3 spans 17 residues. CDR3 sequence reads: CASSYPPSGRMNTEAFF. The CDR3 bases are TGTGCCAGCAGTTACCCGCCCAGTGGAAGGATGAACACTGAAGCTTTCTTT.

The V call is TRBV7-2, the J call TRBJ2-5, with 7 bases aligning to TRBD2. Germline CDR1 reads SGHTA; CDR2 reads FQGNSA. This CDR3 is 15 amino acids long. The V gene end was trimmed by 2 bases and the J gene end by 4 bases; junction bases not matched to a gene: 7. The CDR3, as DNA: TGTGCCAGCAGCTTATCGGCGGGAGAAGGAGAGACCCAGTACTTC. It encodes CASSLSAGEGETQYF.

The chain links TRBV18 to TRBJ2-7; no definite D call. Germline V gene sequence: CDR1 KGHSH, CDR2 LQKENI. CDR3 length: 14 amino acids. V was clipped by 2 bases and J by 3 bases, with 11 bases between them. As DNA, the CDR3 is TGTGCCAGCTCACCAGAGGTTCCCGACTACGAGCAGTACTTC. It is translated as CASSPEVPDYEQYF. Supplemented by reference TRBV18 and TRBJ2-7, the full variable domain reads NAGVMQNPRHLVRRRGQEARLRCSPMKGHSHVYWYRQLPEEGLKFMVYLQKENIIDESGMPKERFSAEFPKEGPSILRIQQVVRGDSAAYFCASSPEVPDYEQYFGPGTRLTVT.

This clonotype was recorded a few times. The chain recombines TRBV7-6 with TRBJ2-1; 15 bases are a match to TRBD2. The J segment lost 1 base and the V segment lost 5 bases, leaving 6 bases of the junction unmatched. From germline, CDR1 is SGHVS and CDR2 FNYEAQ. CDR3 size: 18 residues. CDR3 DNA sequence: TGTGCCAGCAGCCCGAGGACTAGCGGGAGGGGTTCCTACAATGAGCAGTTCTTC. Its protein product is CASSPRTSGRGSYNEQFF.

This clonotype was picked up a small number of times. The chain couples TRBV19 to TRBJ2-1; 9 bases agree with TRBD2. The CDR3 totals 17 residues. V shed 2 bases and J 2 bases; nucleotides not matched to a gene: 7. CDR1 and CDR2 (germline): LNHDA, SQIVND (reference sequence). Here the CDR3 DNA reads TGTGCCAGTAGTATAAGAGAACTAGCGGGTGCCTACAATGAGCAGTTCTTC. Its protein is CASSIRELAGAYNEQFF.

This clonotype was counted a few times. V gene TRBV4-3 combines with J gene TRBJ1-2; the D gene is possibly TRBD1 (5 bases). In germline, CDR1 is LGHNA, CDR2 YSLEER. The length of the CDR3 is 16 residues. Trimming took 0 bases from V and 8 from J, leaving 19 bases between them. The DNA of the CDR3 is TGCGCCAGCAGCCAAGACCCGAGGGACGAATCAGGAGGCTACACCTTC. It translates to CASSQDPRDESGGYTF.

This clonotype appeared a few times. V gene TRBV7-2 combines with J gene TRBJ2-1, with D perhaps matching TRBD2 (5 bases). Trimming left V 4 bases short and J 4 bases short, with 17 bases between. The length of the CDR3 is 16 residues. Looked up from germline, CDR1 is SGHTA and CDR2 is FQGNSA. CDR3 in DNA: TGTGCCAGCAGCTCTCTGCGGCACCCGGGGTACAATGAGCAGTTCTTC. This translates into CASSSLRHPGYNEQFF.

This sequence joins TRBV7-2 and TRBJ1-5; D is ambiguous. With 2 bases removed from V and 2 bases from J, the gap between germline ends came to 10 bases. The germline CDR1 and CDR2 sequences are SGHTA and FQGNSA. This CDR3 has 15 residues. CDR3 protein: CASSLLWQRNQPQHF. CDR3 DNA: TGTGCCAGCAGCTTATTGTGGCAGCGCAATCAGCCCCAGCATTTT.

The chain uses TRBV20-1 and TRBJ2-1, with D perhaps assigned TRBD1 or TRBD2 (5 bases each). CDR1 and CDR2 (germline): DFQATT, SNEGSKA (reference sequence). The ends were cut back, 0 bases at V and 9 bases at J, with 6 bases in the middle. This CDR3 has 11 amino acids. The CDR3 protein is CSARDGGEQFF. CDR3 nucleotide sequence: TGCAGTGCTAGAGATGGGGGTGAGCAGTTCTTC.

This clonotype has at least ten counts. The rearrangement links TRBV7-2 to TRBJ2-7, with D perhaps assigned TRBD1 or TRBD2 (6 bases each). The CDR3 loop spans 14 amino acids. The V end was cut by 0 bases, the J end by 2 bases, with 8 bases between. Per germline, CDR1 SGHTA and CDR2 FQGNSA. CDR3 protein: CASSLAGGTYEQYF. The CDR3 DNA follows: TGTGCCAGCAGCTTAGCCGGGGGCACCTACGAGCAGTACTTC.

The J gene is TRBJ2-5, the V gene TRBV29-1; 12 positions match TRBD2. Per germline, CDR1 SQVTM and CDR2 ANQGSEA. CDR3 length equals 19 residues. J lost 9 bases, V lost 6 bases, and 26 bases had no gene match. The CDR3 coding sequence is TGCAGCGTCCGAACCCGAGACCAATTCGGACTAGCGGGGAGGATTCCCCAGTACTTC. Encoded protein: CSVRTRDQFGLAGRIPQYF.